This section outlines one T cell receptor beta chain sequence together with its context. These data belong to a study of cytomegalovirus exposure and HLA in healthy donors. PCR employed 60 Vbeta and 13 Jbeta primers. TCRdb's table, derived via immunoSEQ multiplex PCR, lists solely in-frame clones and lacks some. The table has fewer than 130,000 clones, around 80% seen once. The CDR3 has 15 amino acids. CDR1 WNHNN and CDR2 SYGVQD come from the germline V gene (reference sequence). Trimming cost V 0 bases and J 5 bases, with 11 bases left between them. Sequenced: PBMCs. This receptor was identified in a female donor in good health and CMV-seropositive. The chain carries TRBV10-1 and TRBJ2-1, with D hard to call. The CDR3 nucleotides read TGCGCCAGCAGTGAGTCAATGTTTGCTAACAATGAGCAGTTCTTC. Amino acid sequence: CASSESMFANNEQFF.